The table lists the clone carrying this T cell receptor (beta chain) with a few counts. Its antigen is unknown. Time point: cycle 4 day 1 (C4D1), after 6 weeks of nivolumab. In every patient, relapse followed autologous stem cell transplantation, while exposure to brentuximab vedotin differed. Magnetic negative selection was used to purify CD4+ T cells from thawed PBMCs. The assay was immunoSEQ multiplex PCR, and TCRdb's table has in-frame clones only and misses some. The sample has around 31,000 clones; 84% are singletons. The record originates from a study of PD-1 blockade in classical Hodgkin lymphoma. Study-level findings and limits: TCR diversity at baseline was reported to be reduced in newly diagnosed patients relative to healthy donors. Some patients started nivolumab under 1 year after ASCT, and they were excluded.

The CDR3 contains 13 residues. Trimming removed 4 bases at V and 6 bases at J, with 7 bases between. CDR1 and CDR2 from the germline V gene are SGHNT and YENEEA. The TCR sequence derives from a human donor with classical Hodgkin lymphoma. The V and J genes are TRBV11-3 and TRBJ1-6; tentatively, D is TRBD1 (5 bases). The material sequenced was CD4+ T cells from blood, taken before the fourth cycle of nivolumab. CDR3 region: CASSSGVNSPLHF. The CDR3, as DNA: TGTGCCAGCAGCTCGGGGGTTAATTCACCCCTCCACTTT. Together with reference TRBV11-3 and TRBJ1-6, the CDR3 gives the full variable domain: EAGVVQSPRYKIIEKKQPVAFWCNPISGHNTLYWYLQNLGQGPELLIRYENEEAVDDSQLPKDRFSAERLKGVDSTLKIQPAELGDSAVYLCASSSGVNSPLHFGNGTRLTVT.